What follows are 13 T cell receptor beta chains derived from one specimen sequenced in a study of Graves' ophthalmopathy and Graves' hyperthyroidism. The sequenced template was RNA, covering the TCR beta CDR3 region. Second-round multiplex PCR followed a first-round RT-PCR using HTBI primers. TCRdb used MiXCR to reprocess the multiplex PCR reads, holding one entry per CDR3 protein. Of 500,000 to 600,000 distinct CDR3 sequences listed, approximately 35% were seen once; the top ten hold about 4.6%. Sequences were obtained from peripheral blood or thyroid tissue (not recorded which). The receptors were sampled from an adult man with Graves' hyperthyroidism.

This clonotype was seen ten or more times. One end of the junction varies from germline; a read error may be responsible. The gene calls are TRBV10-3 and TRBJ2-3; D not resolved. CDR3 size: 13 residues. CDR1 is ENHRY, CDR2 SYGVKD, per germline. Written as DNA, the CDR3 is TGTGCCATCAGCGAGTCTAGCACAGATACGCAGTATTTT. Amino acids: CAISESSTDTQYF.

At least ten counts were recorded for this clonotype. V usage is TRBV7-2 and J usage is TRBJ2-5; 10 bases map to TRBD2. This CDR3 is 13 amino acids long. The V segment lost 3 bases and the J segment 9 bases; nucleotides outside the gene matches: 4. Germline assignment: CDR1 SGHTA and CDR2 FQGNSA. In nucleotides, the CDR3 is TGTGCCAGCAGCTTCGGACTAGCGGCGGCCCAGTACTTC. Residues: CASSFGLAAAQYF. The whole variable domain, filled in from reference TRBV7-2 and TRBJ2-5, reads GAGVSQSPSNKVTEKGKDVELRCDPISGHTALYWYRQSLGQGLEFLIYFQGNSAPDKSGLPSDRFSAERTGGSVSTLTIQRTQQEDSAVYLCASSFGLAAAQYFGPGTRLLVL.

The CDR3 DNA sequence: TGTGCCAGCAGTCCCTACGACGGACTAGCGGGGGTTAAGACCCAGTACTTC. Its protein product is CASSPYDGLAGVKTQYF. This chain links TRBV28 with TRBJ2-5; TRBD2 matches at 13 bases. V lost 5 bases and J lost 6; bases outside the gene matches: 12. Looked up from germline, CDR1 is MDHEN and CDR2 is SYDVKM. The CDR3 loop spans 17 amino acids.

This clonotype was counted many times. The chain carries TRBV20-1 and TRBJ1-5, with D perhaps matching TRBD1 (5 bases). This CDR3 has 14 amino acids. The germline gives CDR1 DFQATT, CDR2 SNEGSKA (reference sequence). V lost 3 bases and J lost 0, with 9 bases in between. In DNA, the CDR3 is TGCAGTGCTAGGCCGGACAATAGCAATCAGCCCCAGCATTTT. It yields the protein CSARPDNSNQPQHF.

The V gene is TRBV12-3 or TRBV12-4, the J gene TRBJ1-1; no firm D call. This CDR3 has 14 amino acids. The ends were cut back, 6 bases at V and 7 bases at J, with 18 bases in the middle. CDR3 sequence: CASSVAVGLGEAFF. The CDR3 DNA reads TGTGCCAGCAGCGTAGCCGTGGGTCTGGGTGAAGCTTTCTTT.

At least ten counts were recorded for this clonotype. The rearrangement links TRBV12-3 or TRBV12-4 to TRBJ2-2, with 8 positions matching TRBD1. CDR3 length equals 14 residues. The ends lost 6 bases at V and 6 bases at J; junction bases unmatched: 6. Here the CDR3 DNA reads TGTGCCAGCAGCCGGGACAGGTGGTCCGGGGAGCTGTTTTTT. This encodes CASSRDRWSGELFF.

This clonotype was detected many times. The V and J genes are TRBV7-2 and TRBJ2-7; D not certain. Germline-derived CDR1 and CDR2 are SGHTA and FQGNSA. The CDR3 is 12 amino acids. V dropped 2 bases and J dropped 7 bases, with 9 bases sitting between them. In DNA form, the CDR3 reads TGTGCCAGCAGCTTACTCGGTTGGGAGCAGTACTTC. It is translated as CASSLLGWEQYF. The full variable domain, rest sourced from reference TRBV7-2 and TRBJ2-7, is GAGVSQSPSNKVTEKGKDVELRCDPISGHTALYWYRQSLGQGLEFLIYFQGNSAPDKSGLPSDRFSAERTGGSVSTLTIQRTQQEDSAVYLCASSLLGWEQYFGPGTRLTVT.

The gene calls are TRBV2 and TRBJ1-5; tentatively, D is TRBD1 (6 bases). In germline, CDR1 is SNHLY, CDR2 FYNNEI. The CDR3 loop spans 13 amino acids. Trimming stripped 8 bases from V and 9 bases from J, with 17 bases between. CDR3 coding DNA: TGTGCCAGCGACACAGGGCCCCGGGGGCCCCAGCATTTT. It specifies CASDTGPRGPQHF.

The gene calls are TRBV7-9 and TRBJ2-5; 11 bases line up with TRBD2. This CDR3 region has 16 residues. The junction had 9 bases not matched to a gene; V was cut back by 4 bases and J by 5 bases. Germline V gene lookup returns CDR1 SEHNR and CDR2 FQNEAQ (reference sequence). The CDR3 DNA is TGTGCCAGCAGCTGGGGTAGCGGGGGGGCCAGGGAGACCCAGTACTTC. Its protein product is CASSWGSGGARETQYF. The variable domain in full, with the rest retrieved from reference TRBV7-9 and TRBJ2-5, is DTGVSQNPRHKITKRGQNVTFRCDPISEHNRLYWYRQTLGQGPEFLTYFQNEAQLEKSRLLSDRFSAERPKGSFSTLEIQRTEQGDSAMYLCASSWGSGGARETQYFGPGTRLLVL.

In its sample, this clonotype was seen once. The V and J genes are TRBV10-3 and TRBJ2-6, with 10 bases matching TRBD1. The germline V gene encodes CDR1 ENHRY and CDR2 SYGVKD. This CDR3 contains 19 residues. V trimming: 6 bases; J trimming: 0 bases; junction bases outside the gene matches: 11. The CDR3 loop reads CAISVVSGQGSSGANVLTF. CDR3 in DNA: TGTGCCATCAGCGTTGTTTCGGGACAGGGGAGCTCTGGGGCCAACGTCCTGACTTTC.

This clonotype was seen repeatedly, ten times or more. The genes are TRBV6-5 and TRBJ2-7; TRBD2 agrees at 7 bases. Germline lookup yields CDR1 MNHEY and CDR2 SVGAGI. CDR3 length equals 15 residues. V dropped 5 bases and J dropped 2; count of bases not matched to a gene: 9. The CDR3 sequence: CASSGSGTTTYEQYF. As DNA, the CDR3 is TGTGCCAGCAGTGGATCCGGGACTACGACCTACGAGCAGTACTTC.

Many counts were recorded for this clonotype. The V gene is TRBV4-1, the J gene TRBJ2-7, with D perhaps TRBD1 (6 bases). CDR3 length: 16 residues. Germline-derived CDR1 and CDR2 are MGHRA and YSYEKL. The ends were cut back, 1 base at V and 7 bases at J, with 20 bases in the middle. The CDR3 protein is CASSQVGQRRFWEQYF. As DNA, the CDR3 is TGCGCCAGCAGCCAAGTGGGACAACGGAGGTTCTGGGAGCAGTACTTC.

This clonotype has just one count. The chain is built from TRBV29-1 and TRBJ2-3; D not certain. Germline V gives CDR1 SQVTM, CDR2 ANQGSEA. There are 10 residues in the CDR3. Trimming cost V 8 bases and J 2 bases, with 5 bases left between them. For the CDR3, the DNA is TGCAGCATCTACACAGATACGCAGTATTTT. It yields the protein CSIYTDTQYF.